The subject of this entry is one T cell receptor beta chain. Its specificity is not known. This entry belongs to a study of blood T cells in healthy people across ages. Study results and caveats: Whereas aged donors had fewer naive CD4+ cells, long-lived donors had more of them and higher diversity. Across the age range, TCR beta diversity per million T cells fell in a roughly linear way.

Germline CDR1 reads SQVTM; CDR2 reads ANQGSEA. This CDR3 region has 12 residues. Trimming pared 4 bases from V and 7 bases from J, leaving 13 bases between. Sample-barcoded 5' priming and a J-beta primer mix drove a second PCR of roughly 7 to 11 cycles. Each CDR3 protein gets one entry after TCRdb re-called the 5' RACE reads with MiXCR. The table has approximately 1.5 million distinct CDR3 sequences, about 35% seen once; the top ten hold about 10%. This sequence originates from a woman aged 30 to 39 in good health. Specimen: blood. This rearrangement joins TRBV29-1 to TRBJ1-1, with D unresolved. The CDR3 loop is CSVAGGYSEAFF. The CDR3 DNA sequence: TGCAGCGTTGCGGGAGGGTATAGTGAAGCTTTCTTT. Full variable domain (missing parts from reference TRBV29-1 and TRBJ1-1): SAVISQKPSRDICQRGTSLTIQCQVDSQVTMMFWYRQQPGQSLTLIATANQGSEATYESGFVIDKFPISRPNLTFSTLTVSNMSPEDSSIYLCSVAGGYSEAFFGQGTRLTVV.